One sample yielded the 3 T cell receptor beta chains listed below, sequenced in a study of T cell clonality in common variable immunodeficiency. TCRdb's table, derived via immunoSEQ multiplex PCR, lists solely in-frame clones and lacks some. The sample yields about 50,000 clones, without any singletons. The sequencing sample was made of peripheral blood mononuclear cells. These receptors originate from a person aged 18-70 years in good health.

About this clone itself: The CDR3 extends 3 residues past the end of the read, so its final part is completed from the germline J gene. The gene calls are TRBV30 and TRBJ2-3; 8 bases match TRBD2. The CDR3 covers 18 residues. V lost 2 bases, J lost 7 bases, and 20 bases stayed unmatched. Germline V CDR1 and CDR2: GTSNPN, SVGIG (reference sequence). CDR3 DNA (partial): TGTGCCTGGAGTCTTAAACCCTTTCGGGGGGGCCAAGATTATACG. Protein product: CAWSLKPFRGGQDYT. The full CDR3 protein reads CAWSLKPFRGGQDYTQYF.

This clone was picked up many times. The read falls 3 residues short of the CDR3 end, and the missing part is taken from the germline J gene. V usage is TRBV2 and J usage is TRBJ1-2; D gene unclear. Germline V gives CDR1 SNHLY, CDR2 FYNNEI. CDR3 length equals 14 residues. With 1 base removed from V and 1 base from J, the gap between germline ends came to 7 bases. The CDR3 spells CASSEGLVNYGYTF. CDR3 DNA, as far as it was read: TGTGCCAGCAGTGAAGGACTGGTTAACTATGGC. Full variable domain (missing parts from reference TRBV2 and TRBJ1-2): EPEVTQTPSHQVTQMGQEVILRCVPISNHLYFYWYRQILGQKVEFLVSFYNNEISEKSEIFDDQFSVERPDGSNFTLKIRSTKLEDSAMYFCASSEGLVNYGYTFGSGTRLTVV.

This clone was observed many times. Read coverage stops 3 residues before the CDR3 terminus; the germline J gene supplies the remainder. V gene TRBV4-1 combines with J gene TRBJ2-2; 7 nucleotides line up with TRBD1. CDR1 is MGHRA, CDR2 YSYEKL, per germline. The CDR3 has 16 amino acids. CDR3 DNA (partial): TGCGCCAGCAGCCACGGGACAGAGGGAACTAATGAAAAG. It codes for CASSHGTEGTNEK. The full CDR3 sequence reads CASSHGTEGTNEKLFF.